These 32 T cell receptor beta chains share one sample of origin, sequenced in a study of tumor-infiltrating lymphocytes in primary liver carcinoma. The roughly 20-31 mg bulk tissue piece was not sorted before simultaneous RNA and DNA extraction. Constant-region priming of approximately 500 ng total RNA yielded TCR beta cDNA. Three nested multiplex PCR rounds of slightly modified ARM-PCR generated TCR beta libraries. Forward primers for TRBV1-TRBV30 and a C-beta reverse primer served the first two PCR rounds, at 10 cycles each. Via MiXCR, TCRdb re-called the multiplex PCR reads, giving one row per CDR3 protein. The sample includes roughly 20,000 distinct CDR3 sequences, around 79% of them seen just once. The sequenced sample consisted of liver tumor tissue from sampling region 4. Described subset: tumor region T4, right-lateral pole. All receptors come from a woman aged 30 to 39 with primary liver carcinoma and hepatitis B virus infection.

Comment on this clonotype: A much larger clone differs from this one at a single base, so this may be a read error. The V call is TRBV2, the J call TRBJ2-3; possible D gene TRBD2, 6 bases. The CDR3 is 15 amino acids. Germline lookup yields CDR1 SNHLY and CDR2 FYNNEI. DNA for the CDR3: TGTACCAGCAGTGGAGGGACGGCTAGCACAGATACGCAGTATTTT. It encodes CTSSGGTASTDTQYF.

To note about this clonotype: The junction differs from germline at one of its ends, possibly a read error. The chain combines TRBV11-2 with TRBJ2-1, with unresolved D. Germline lookup yields CDR1 SGHAT and CDR2 FQNNGV. This CDR3 has 12 residues. The CDR3 region is CASSFPNGEQFF. The CDR3 bases are TGTGCCAGCAGCTTCCCTAATGGTGAGCAATTCTTC.

This clonotype is medium-sized by share. This chain joins TRBV4-2 and TRBJ2-1; TRBD2 matches 16 bases. After removal of 4 bases from V and 7 bases from J, the junction contained 10 bases not matched to a gene. CDR3 size: 18 residues. Looked up from germline, CDR1 is LGHNA and CDR2 is YNFKEQ. This chain's CDR3 is CASSLGTSGRAEVNEQFF. Written as DNA, the CDR3 is TGTGCCAGCAGCCTCGGGACTAGCGGGAGGGCCGAGGTGAATGAGCAGTTCTTC.

With regard to this clonotype: At one of its ends the junction is not consistent with the germline gene, which may arise from a read error. V is TRBV11-1 and J is TRBJ1-1; D is uncertain. Per the germline V gene, CDR1 is SGHAT and CDR2 is FQDESV (reference sequence). CDR3 size: 14 residues. The CDR3 bases are TGTGCGAGCAGCTTAGGGCATGGCTACACTGAAGCTTTCTTT. Residues: CASSLGHGYTEAFF.

The chain links TRBV12-5 to TRBJ1-1; the match to TRBD1 covers 7 bases. The junction had 13 bases not matched to a gene; V was cut back by 3 bases and J by 12 bases. There are 14 residues in the CDR3. Germline assignment: CDR1 LGHNT and CDR2 FRNRAP. CDR3 region: CASGFETGRTGTFF. CDR3 DNA: TGTGCTAGTGGTTTTGAGACAGGGCGTACTGGAACTTTCTTT.

J is TRBJ1-4 and V is TRBV11-2, with D possibly matching TRBD1 (5 bases). The CDR3 has 12 residues. V shed 5 bases and J shed 17 bases, with 18 bases lying between them. Germline-derived CDR1 and CDR2 are SGHAT and FQNNGV. The CDR3 here is CASSPWGVKLFF. In nucleotides, the CDR3 is TGTGCCAGCAGCCCCTGGGGGGTAAAATTATTTTTT. Based on the CDR3 plus reference TRBV11-2 and TRBJ1-4, the full variable domain is EAGVAQSPRYKIIEKRQSVAFWCNPISGHATLYWYQQILGQGPKLLIQFQNNGVVDDSQLPKDRFSAERLKGVDSTLKIQPAKLEDSAVYLCASSPWGVKLFFGSGTQLSVL.

Points on this clonotype: At one of its ends the junction is not consistent with the germline gene, which may arise from a read error. The rearrangement uses TRBV4-3 and TRBJ2-7; D not certain. This CDR3 is 14 amino acids long. Germline lookup yields CDR1 LGHNA and CDR2 YSLEER. The CDR3 bases are TGCGCCAGTAGCCACACTATCCTTTCCAACGAGCAGTACTTC. It encodes CASSHTILSNEQYF.

About this clonotype: A clone one base away is much larger, so this may be a read error. This chain joins TRBV4-1 and TRBJ2-7; possibly TRBD1 for D (6 bases). The CDR3 totals 15 residues. Germline V gene lookup returns CDR1 MGHRA and CDR2 YSYEKL. Trimming took 4 bases from V and 3 from J, leaving 16 bases between them. CDR3 coding DNA: TGCGCCAGCAGCCGGTCCCCCCAGGGGCGCTACGAGCAGTACTTC. Translation: CASSRSPQGRYEQYF.

Notes on this clonotype: One end of the junction varies from germline; a read error may be responsible. This chain uses TRBV30 with TRBJ2-7; 11 positions agree with TRBD2. The CDR3 consists of 15 residues. Germline-derived CDR1 and CDR2 are GTSNPN and SVGIG (reference sequence). The CDR3 DNA sequence: TGCGCCTGGAGGAGACTAGCGGGGAAGTCCTACGAGCAGTACTTC. Residues: CAWRRLAGKSYEQYF.

The chain recombines TRBV4-1 with TRBJ2-4; D might be TRBD1 (6 bases). Germline-derived CDR1 and CDR2 are MGHRA and YSYEKL. The CDR3 contains 16 residues. Between the trimmed V and J ends, which lost 5 bases and 15 bases, there was a span of 29 bases. Here the CDR3 reads CASSAETNRDTGKWYF. In DNA form, the CDR3 reads TGCGCCAGCAGCGCAGAGACGAATAGGGACACGGGCAAGTGGTACTTC.

In the case of this clonotype: The CDR3 carries no conserved terminal phenylalanine or tryptophan, so it likely arises from a read error. This rearrangement joins TRBV6-5 to TRBJ2-5, with D possibly TRBD2 on 5 matching bases. Germline V gene lookup returns CDR1 MNHEY and CDR2 SVGAGI. V dropped 0 bases and J dropped 5 bases, with 10 bases sitting between them. This CDR3 contains 14 residues. CDR3 loop: CASSYSTGGETQYT. CDR3 nucleotides: TGTGCCAGCAGTTACTCGACGGGCGGGGAGACCCAGTACACC.

Comment on this clonotype: Germline is not matched at one junction end, which may reflect a read error. The rearrangement links TRBV11-2 to TRBJ2-7; 7 bases are shared with TRBD2. Germline V gene sequence: CDR1 SGHAT, CDR2 FQNNGV. The CDR3 runs to 14 residues. Here the CDR3 reads CTSSLTSRSYEQYF. DNA for the CDR3: TGTACCAGCAGTTTGACTAGCAGGAGTTACGAGCAGTACTTC.

Points on this clonotype: This likely comes from a read error, as the CDR3 has no conserved phenylalanine or tryptophan at its end. The V call is TRBV7-8, the J call TRBJ2-1; 10 nucleotides line up with TRBD1. The germline V gene encodes CDR1 SGHVS and CDR2 FQNEAQ. This CDR3 contains 16 residues. CDR3 in DNA: TGTGCCATCAGCCCCTTCGGGACAGGGGTTTACAATGAGCAGTTCCTC. The encoded protein is CAISPFGTGVYNEQFL.

This clonotype appeared many times. Relative to the germline gene, one junction end is altered; a read error may explain this. The chain employs TRBV7-8 and TRBJ2-1; D gene unclear. Germline assignment: CDR1 SGHVS and CDR2 FQNEAQ. This CDR3 has 12 residues. The CDR3 loop is CGSSLGLYEQFF. Here the CDR3 DNA reads TGTGGCAGCAGCTTAGGGCTGTATGAGCAGTTCTTC. Filled out from reference TRBV7-8 and TRBJ2-1, the complete variable domain reads GAGVSQSPRYKVAKRGQDVALRCDPISGHVSLFWYQQALGQGPEFLTYFQNEAQLDKSGLPSDRFFAERPEGSVSTLKIQRTQQEDSAVYLCGSSLGLYEQFFGPGTRLTVL.

V gene TRBV11-2 combines with J gene TRBJ2-2; TRBD2 agrees at 7 bases. The CDR3 runs to 16 residues. The J segment lost 10 bases and the V segment lost 7 bases, leaving 18 bases of the junction unmatched. Looked up from germline, CDR1 is SGHAT and CDR2 is FQNNGV. The CDR3 region is CASTPRASGISVELFF. CDR3 sequence (DNA): TGTGCCAGCACCCCACGGGCGAGCGGGATATCCGTGGAGCTGTTTTTT.

About this clonotype: This may come from a read error, since a much larger clone is one base off. This chain uses TRBV7-2 with TRBJ2-7; 14 bases fit TRBD2. The CDR3 length is 15 residues. The germline V gene encodes CDR1 SGHTA and CDR2 FQGNSA. The V gene end was trimmed by 6 bases and the J gene end by 6 bases; junction bases not matched to a gene: 7. The CDR3: CTSRGPGLAGVEQYF. Here the CDR3 DNA reads TGTACCAGCAGGGGCCCGGGACTAGCGGGAGTCGAGCAGTACTTC.

This clonotype was recorded once. Possible read error: a much larger clone is one base away. V usage is TRBV19 and J usage is TRBJ2-5; perhaps TRBD2 as D (6 bases). V was pared by 6 bases and J by 2 bases, with 13 bases between. The CDR3 spans 14 residues. The germline V gene encodes CDR1 LNHDA and CDR2 SQIVND (reference sequence). The CDR3 is CASSMRRGQETQYF. In DNA, the CDR3 is TGTGCCAGTAGCATGAGGAGGGGTCAAGAGACCCAGTACTTC. The full variable domain, its missing parts supplied by reference TRBV19 and TRBJ2-5, is DGGITQSPKYLFRKEGQNVTLSCEQNLNHDAMYWYRQDPGQGLRLIYYSQIVNDFQKGDIAEGYSVSREKKESFPLTVTSAQKNPTAFYLCASSMRRGQETQYFGPGTRLLVL.

Many counts were recorded for this clonotype. A much larger clone differs by one base, so this may be a read error. V is TRBV7-3 and J is TRBJ2-5, with D maybe TRBD2 (7 bases). Germline-derived CDR1 and CDR2 are SGHTA and FQGTGA. The germline V and J ends were trimmed by 5 bases and 2 bases, with 12 bases remaining between them. The CDR3 contains 14 residues. The DNA for the CDR3 is TGTGCCAGCAGCATAGGGGGGGCTCAAGAGACCCAGTACTTC. Translation gives CASSIGGAQETQYF.

In the case of this clonotype: It is likely a read error, because the conserved phenylalanine at the end of the CDR3 is missing. No DNA is shown, since the ends of the CDR3 on it are uncertain; the CDR3 is the one TCRdb lists. This chain joins TRBV28 and TRBJ1-1. The CDR3 extends over 16 residues, inclusive of both ends. Germline assignment: CDR1 MDHEN and CDR2 SYDVKM. The CDR3 protein is CASSLTGPPAVSEASL.

Comments on this clonotype: One end of the junction is discordant with germline, which a read error may explain. The chain has TRBV7-8 and TRBJ2-7, with D perhaps given as TRBD1 or TRBD2 (5 bases each). The length of the CDR3 is 16 residues. Germline V gives CDR1 SGHVS, CDR2 FQNEAQ. This CDR3 reads CASSAPRDLALYERYF. For the CDR3, the DNA is TGTGCCAGCAGCGCCCCCAGGGACCTCGCCCTCTACGAGCGGTACTTC.

This clonotype was seen a few times. The junction differs from germline at one of its ends, possibly a read error. V usage is TRBV12-3 or TRBV12-4 and J usage is TRBJ2-1; no clear D. This CDR3 spans 12 amino acids. CDR3 bases: TGTGCCGGCAGCTTAATGTTAAGCGAGCAGTTCTTC. Protein product: CAGSLMLSEQFF.

Comment on this clonotype: A junction boundary mismatches the germline segment, possibly from a read error. The gene calls are TRBV6-1 and TRBJ2-7; D remains ambiguous. CDR3 length: 14 residues. Germline lookup yields CDR1 MNHNS and CDR2 SASEGT. Here the CDR3 DNA reads TGTGTCAGCAGTGATCCACATTCTGGATCCGGGCAGTACTTC. Its translation is CVSSDPHSGSGQYF.

With respect to this clonotype: The germline gene is not matched at one end of the junction; a read error may be the cause. V and J are TRBV4-3 and TRBJ2-1; 7 nucleotides align to TRBD2. Per germline, CDR1 LGHNA and CDR2 YSLEER. This CDR3 is 16 amino acids long. In nucleotides, the CDR3 is TGCGTTAGCAGCCAAGATTGGGACTACACCTATAATGAGCAGTTCTTC. It translates to CVSSQDWDYTYNEQFF.

With regard to this clonotype: In this CDR3 the conserved last residue, phenylalanine or tryptophan, is missing, so a read error is likely. The J gene is TRBJ2-7, the V gene TRBV11-1; unclear D gene. The CDR3 extends over 15 amino acids. Trimming pared 5 bases from V and 4 bases from J, leaving 18 bases between. Germline V gene lookup returns CDR1 SGHAT and CDR2 FQDESV (reference sequence). As DNA, the CDR3 is TGTGCCAGCAGCCCCCGCGACGCCCGTTTATACGAGCAGTACTCC. Protein sequence: CASSPRDARLYEQYS.

Turning to this clonotype: The junction departs from the called germline gene at one end, perhaps through a read error. The chain links TRBV6-1 to TRBJ2-7; a possible D gene is TRBD2 (5 bases). Germline CDR1 and CDR2: MNHNS and SASEGT. This CDR3 region has 14 residues. In nucleotides, the CDR3 is TGCGCCACCAGTAACCTAGTGGGAGTGTACGAGCAGTACTTC. Amino acid sequence: CATSNLVGVYEQYF.

In regard to this clonotype: The conserved closing phenylalanine or tryptophan is absent in this CDR3, likely reflecting a read error. The rearrangement joins TRBV11-3 to TRBJ1-1; D call uncertain. CDR1 SGHNT and CDR2 YENEEA come from the germline V gene. The V gene lost 5 bases and the J gene lost 4 bases, with 14 bases spanning the gap. CDR3 length: 14 residues. The CDR3 loop is CASSIKVAITEAFV. DNA of the CDR3: TGTGCCAGCAGCATAAAGGTGGCGATCACTGAAGCTTTCGTT.

A note on this clonotype: Lacking the conserved final phenylalanine or tryptophan, this CDR3 likely reflects a read error. This chain joins TRBV5-4 and TRBJ1-2; D not certain. The CDR3 spans 13 residues. Germline-derived CDR1 and CDR2 are SGHNT and YYREEE (reference sequence). CDR3 in amino acids: CASSPFYDYGYTI. Here the CDR3 DNA reads TGTGCCAGCAGCCCATTCTACGACTATGGATACACCATC.

As concerns this clonotype: At one of its ends the junction is not consistent with the germline gene, which may arise from a read error. V usage is TRBV10-3 and J usage is TRBJ2-5; D possibly uses TRBD1 or TRBD2 (5 bases each). The CDR3 spans 15 residues. Germline-derived CDR1 and CDR2 are ENHRY and SYGVKD. DNA of the CDR3: TGTGCCATCAGTGAGTCGGTTACCAGACAAGGGACCCAGCACTTC. Its translation: CAISESVTRQGTQHF.

Concerning this clonotype itself: Its ends do not fully match the called genes, so a read error is possible. Here the CDR3 reads CAISESAIRQETQCF. Here the CDR3 DNA reads TGTGCCATCAGTGAGTCGGCTATCAGGCAAGAGACCCAGTGCTTC. The chain couples TRBV10-3 to TRBJ2-5; no definite D call. This CDR3 spans 15 amino acids. Germline V CDR1 and CDR2: ENHRY, SYGVKD.

As concerns this clonotype: The junction does not match germline at one end; this may be a read error. V and J are TRBV6-1 and TRBJ2-2, with no clear D. This CDR3 comprises 14 residues. CDR1 and CDR2 from the germline V gene are MNHNS and SASEGT. The CDR3, as DNA: TGCGCCATCATGAAGAGAAAGGACACCGGGGAGCTGTTTTTT. It translates to CAIMKRKDTGELFF.

The chain links TRBV20-1 to TRBJ2-3; no firm D call. Trimming left V 0 bases short and J 6 bases short, with 13 bases between. The CDR3 has 14 amino acids. In germline, CDR1 is DFQATT, CDR2 SNEGSKA (reference sequence). This CDR3 reads CSARDLETGDTQYF. The CDR3 bases are TGCAGTGCTAGAGATCTCGAAACGGGTGATACGCAGTATTTT.

There are a few counts of this clonotype. The CDR3 end shows no conserved phenylalanine or tryptophan, and so a read error is likely. The chain combines TRBV18 with TRBJ1-6, with no clear D. This CDR3 is 13 amino acids long. The germline V gene has CDR1 KGHSH and CDR2 LQKENI. V was clipped by 9 bases and J by 7 bases, with 13 bases between them. This CDR3 is CASLGQPNSPLHL. CDR3 in DNA: TGTGCCAGTTTGGGCCAGCCCAATTCACCCCTCCACCTT.